This passage covers 21 T cell receptor beta chains from one sample sequenced in a study of naive and memory T cell subsets. An equimolar mix of two oligonucleotides served as the beta constant-region primer for TRBC1 and TRBC2. TCRdb re-called the UMI-ligation and nested PCR reads through MiXCR, storing one row per CDR3 protein. Here the sample spans about 80,000 distinct CDR3 sequences, around 13% being singletons. Sequencing input: central memory CD4+ T cells from blood. Receptors originate from a human donor in good health.

This clonotype was seen a few times. The chain joins TRBV20-1 to TRBJ1-1; a weak D match, TRBD1 (5 bases). The CDR3 consists of 15 residues. The germline V gene has CDR1 DFQATT and CDR2 SNEGSKA (reference sequence). Between the trimmed V and J ends, which lost 0 bases and 3 bases, there was a span of 14 bases. As DNA, the CDR3 is TGCAGTGCTAGAGATCGTATGGGGGTATACACTGAAGCTTTCTTT. The encoded protein is CSARDRMGVYTEAFF.

The gene calls are TRBV7-9 and TRBJ2-5, with TRBD1 matching over 9 bases. J was trimmed by 5 bases and V by 5 bases; bases with no gene match: 9. CDR1 is SEHNR, CDR2 FQNEAQ, per germline (reference sequence). The CDR3 runs to 15 residues. The CDR3 DNA sequence: TGTGCCAGCAGCAAAAAATGGACAGGGGTGGAGACCCAGTACTTC. It translates to CASSKKWTGVETQYF.

This clonotype has a count of ten or more. CDR3 bases: TGCGCCAGCAGTGAGGAGCCTCGACTCGAGCAGTACTTC. It translates to CASSEEPRLEQYF. The rearrangement links TRBV5-1 to TRBJ2-7; D is uncertain. V was cut by 5 bases and J by 6 bases, with 15 bases left in between. Germline V lookup: CDR1 SGHRS, CDR2 YFSETQ. This CDR3 is 13 amino acids long. Based on the CDR3 plus reference TRBV5-1 and TRBJ2-7, the full variable domain is KAGVTQTPRYLIKTRGQQVTLSCSPISGHRSVSWYQQTPGQGLQFLFEYFSETQRNKGNFPGRFSGRQFSNSRSEMNVSTLELGDSALYLCASSEEPRLEQYFGPGTRLTVT.

This clonotype appeared a few times. The chain has TRBV2 and TRBJ2-3; D possibly corresponds to TRBD2 (5 bases). This CDR3 spans 15 amino acids. V was pared by 5 bases and J by 0 bases, with 12 bases between. Looked up from germline, CDR1 is SNHLY and CDR2 is FYNNEI. The CDR3 is CASSLSRTSTDTQYF. CDR3 DNA: TGTGCCAGCAGTCTCTCCAGGACTAGCACAGATACGCAGTATTTT.

This clonotype came up a few times. The chain uses TRBV20-1 and TRBJ1-5, with TRBD1 identical over 7 bases. The CDR3 consists of 18 residues. Trimming at V came to 7 bases and at J to 0 bases, leaving 18 bases not matched to a gene. Germline V gene data show CDR1 as DFQATT and CDR2 as SNEGSKA (reference sequence). The CDR3: CSVRGGEVWGYSNQPQHF. DNA of the CDR3: TGCAGTGTCAGGGGGGGGGAGGTCTGGGGTTATAGCAATCAGCCCCAGCATTTT.

In this sample, this clonotype turned up a few times. The genes are TRBV7-9 and TRBJ2-2, with 16 bases matching TRBD2. The CDR3 consists of 18 residues. The V gene's germline CDR1 is SEHNR and CDR2 FQNEAQ (reference sequence). With V trimmed by 4 bases and J by 4 bases, 6 bases remained unmatched. Written as DNA, the CDR3 is TGTGCCAGCAGCTCAACCGGGACTAGCGGGAGGGCCACCGGGGAGCTGTTTTTT. Its translation is CASSSTGTSGRATGELFF. The variable domain in full, completed from reference TRBV7-9 and TRBJ2-2, reads DTGVSQNPRHKITKRGQNVTFRCDPISEHNRLYWYRQTLGQGPEFLTYFQNEAQLEKSRLLSDRFSAERPKGSFSTLEIQRTEQGDSAMYLCASSSTGTSGRATGELFFGEGSRLTVL.

The gene calls are TRBV12-3 or TRBV12-4 and TRBJ1-2; TRBD1 is a possible D gene (6 bases). V was clipped by 6 bases and J by 6 bases, with 14 bases between them. This CDR3 comprises 13 residues. The DNA of the CDR3 is TGTGCCAGCAGCCGGGACATGGGGGATGGCTACACCTTC. Translating it yields CASSRDMGDGYTF.

This clonotype was observed a handful of times. The rearrangement uses TRBV6-1 and TRBJ1-5, with D possibly matching TRBD1 (6 bases). CDR1 is MNHNS, CDR2 SASEGT, per germline. The length of the CDR3 is 15 residues. Trimming stripped 5 bases from V and 2 bases from J, with 13 bases between. The CDR3: CASSSQGLGNQPQHF. The CDR3 DNA sequence: TGTGCCAGCAGTTCCCAGGGGTTAGGCAATCAGCCCCAGCATTTT.

The chain employs TRBV5-1 and TRBJ2-1, with D tentatively TRBD1 (7 bases). This CDR3 spans 14 amino acids. Trimming took 4 bases from V and 4 from J, leaving 12 bases between them. Germline V CDR1 and CDR2: SGHRS, YFSETQ. Here the CDR3 DNA reads TGCGCCAGCAGCATCCAGGGGGGTTACAATGAGCAGTTCTTC. As protein: CASSIQGGYNEQFF.

V usage is TRBV20-1 and J usage is TRBJ1-5, with D possibly matching TRBD1 (5 bases). Germline V gene data show CDR1 as DFQATT and CDR2 as SNEGSKA (reference sequence). Trimming pared 4 bases from V and 1 base from J, leaving 11 bases between. The CDR3 is made up of 14 amino acids. CDR3 loop: CSAIQGMSNQPQHF. In DNA, the CDR3 is TGCAGTGCTATCCAGGGTATGAGCAATCAGCCCCAGCATTTT.

The gene calls are TRBV30 and TRBJ1-4; tentative D call: TRBD1 (6 bases). V lost 0 bases to trimming and J lost 8 bases, with 10 bases between them. The CDR3 is 13 residues long. Germline CDR1 reads GTSNPN; CDR2 reads SVGIG (reference sequence). The CDR3 DNA reads TGTGCCTGGAGTGTACAGGGATCAGAAAAACTGTTTTTT. This sequence encodes CAWSVQGSEKLFF.

This clonotype showed up just a few times. V and J are TRBV20-1 and TRBJ2-1; TRBD2 agrees at 8 bases. The CDR3 is 15 amino acids. V was clipped by 0 bases and J by 8 bases; unmatched bases: 9. Germline assignment: CDR1 DFQATT and CDR2 SNEGSKA (reference sequence). The CDR3 DNA reads TGCAGTGCTAGAGATACAGCGGGAGTTATGGATGAGCAGTTCTTC. Amino acids: CSARDTAGVMDEQFF.

This clonotype has just a few counts. The V call is TRBV5-8, the J call TRBJ1-1; possibly TRBD1 for D (6 bases). CDR3 size: 15 residues. V lost 0 bases to trimming and J lost 7 bases, with 16 bases between them. From germline, CDR1 is SGHTS and CDR2 YDEGEE. CDR3 protein: CASSLVILQGSEAFF. CDR3 nucleotides: TGTGCCAGCAGCTTGGTGATTTTACAGGGCAGTGAAGCTTTCTTT.

This clonotype was seen once. V is TRBV9 and J is TRBJ2-7, with 8 bases that match TRBD2. The CDR3 loop spans 18 amino acids. Germline V gene lookup returns CDR1 SGDLS and CDR2 YYNGEE. J lost 5 bases, V lost 4 bases, and 20 bases had no gene match. Written as DNA, the CDR3 is TGTGCCAGCAGCCCTAGGGTATATACTAGCGGTCCTGGGGACGAGCAGTACTTC. Amino acid sequence: CASSPRVYTSGPGDEQYF.

This clonotype showed up just a few times. The chain couples TRBV12-3 or TRBV12-4 to TRBJ2-7; a weak D match, TRBD2 (6 bases). The V gene lost 7 bases and the J gene lost 0 bases, with 13 bases spanning the gap. The CDR3 loop spans 14 amino acids. The CDR3 spells CASTHGTSSYEQYF. CDR3 DNA sequence: TGTGCCAGCACCCACGGGACTTCCTCCTACGAGCAGTACTTC.

This clonotype came up a few times. The chain carries TRBV18 and TRBJ2-3; D tentatively fits TRBD1 or TRBD2 (5 bases each). The CDR3 covers 13 residues. CDR1 and CDR2 from the germline V gene are KGHSH and LQKENI. Trimming stripped 3 bases from V and 6 bases from J, with 10 bases between. The CDR3 DNA sequence: TGTGCCAGCTCACCCGGGACCTCGGATACGCAGTATTTT. This translates into CASSPGTSDTQYF.

This clonotype came up many times. This chain links TRBV20-1 with TRBJ2-7, with D unresolved. Germline CDR1 DFQATT, CDR2 SNEGSKA (reference sequence). Trimming took off 7 bases at V and 4 bases at J, with 14 bases between the two ends. The CDR3 covers 12 residues. The CDR3: CSVRADLYEQYF. The CDR3 DNA is TGCAGTGTCCGGGCCGATCTTTACGAGCAGTACTTC.

The chain combines TRBV4-2 with TRBJ2-3; 8 nucleotides match TRBD2. The CDR3 sequence is 16 residues long. J was trimmed by 2 bases and V by 4 bases; bases with no gene match: 8. Looked up from germline, CDR1 is LGHNA and CDR2 is YNFKEQ. The CDR3 protein is CASSPLVAGYTDTQYF. In DNA, the CDR3 is TGTGCCAGCAGCCCCCTCGTAGCGGGATACACAGATACGCAGTATTTT.

This clonotype was picked up a small number of times. The genes are TRBV20-1 and TRBJ2-7, with TRBD2 matching 14 bases. This CDR3 region has 17 residues. The junction had 11 bases not matched to a gene; V was cut back by 3 bases and J by 4 bases. Germline V lookup: CDR1 DFQATT, CDR2 SNEGSKA (reference sequence). CDR3 in amino acids: CSASLNPRLAGGYEQYF. The CDR3, as DNA: TGCAGTGCTAGTTTAAATCCACGACTAGCGGGAGGGTACGAGCAGTACTTC.

The V call is TRBV11-1, the J call TRBJ2-7, with D hard to call. V lost 2 bases and J lost 10, with 21 bases in between. Germline V gene sequence: CDR1 SGHAT, CDR2 FQDESV (reference sequence). This CDR3 region has 15 residues. CDR3 in DNA: TGTGCCAGCAGCTTATCCGCCGGCGTGGGCAGCTCCCAGTACTTC. Translated, it gives CASSLSAGVGSSQYF. The full variable domain, its missing parts supplied by reference TRBV11-1 and TRBJ2-7, is EAEVAQSPRYKITEKSQAVAFWCDPISGHATLYWYRQILGQGPELLVQFQDESVVDDSQLPKDRFSAERLKGVDSTLKIQPAELGDSAMYLCASSLSAGVGSSQYFGPGTRLTVT.

Only a few counts were recorded for this clonotype. The chain links TRBV20-1 to TRBJ1-5, with D tentatively TRBD1 (5 bases). Deletions cut 2 bases from V and 4 bases from J, with 9 bases between. Germline CDR1 DFQATT, CDR2 SNEGSKA (reference sequence). The CDR3 sequence is 13 residues long. The CDR3: CSARTNRNQPQHF. The CDR3 nucleotides read TGCAGTGCTAGAACTAACAGGAATCAGCCCCAGCATTTT.